This is a list of T cell receptor beta chains from one sample in a study of STAT5B mutations in CD4+ large granular lymphocyte leukemia. Profiled with immunoSEQ multiplex PCR; TCRdb holds only in-frame clones, not every one. The sample records about 40,000 clones, roughly 80% being singletons. The sample consisted of CD4+ T cells from blood buffy coats. All receptors come from a human donor in good health. Both conserved end residues are part of each CDR3. D genes are given only for firm matches. For some rows the clone size is stated as once, few or many, or as a class when expanded; others skip it.

TRBD1 | TRBJ2-7 | TRBV11-2 | 15 | . | CASSLDRGPFYEQYF | TGTGCCAGCAGCCTTGACAGGGGTCCTTTCTACGAGCAGTACTTC
. | TRBJ2-7 | TRBV5-1 | 12 | . | CASSKGPYEQYF | TGCGCCAGCAGTAAAGGGCCCTACGAGCAGTACTTC
. | TRBJ1-6 | TRBV10-3 | 12 | . | CAISESTLGLHF | TGTGCCATCAGTGAGTCGACGCTCGGCCTCCACTTT
. | TRBJ1-5 | TRBV19 | 15 | once | CASSIQGTHNQPQHF | TGTGCCAGTAGTATCCAGGGGACCCACAATCAGCCCCAGCATTTT
. | TRBJ2-4 | TRBV2 | 11 | . | CASSVLDIQYF | TGTGCCAGCAGTGTTCTAGACATTCAGTACTTC
. | TRBJ2-7 | TRBV21-1 | 12 | . | CASFTPRSEQYF | TGTGCCAGCTTTACCCCCAGGAGCGAGCAGTACTTC
. | TRBJ1-5 | TRBV6-5 | 9 | . | CASTPTPHF | TGTGCCAGCACCCCCACCCCGCATTTT
TRBD2 | TRBJ2-1 | TRBV25-1 | 16 | . | CASSPAGGPRYNEQFF | TGTGCCAGCAGTCCCGCGGGGGGCCCCCGTTACAATGAGCAGTTCTTC
. | TRBJ1-1 | TRBV19 | 13 | . | CASSKAWNTEAFF | TGTGCCAGTAGTAAGGCCTGGAACACTGAAGCTTTCTTT
. | TRBJ1-2 | TRBV7-9 | 12 | . | CASSFTDYGYTF | TGTGCCAGCAGCTTTACGGACTATGGCTACACCTTC
TRBD1 | TRBJ1-1 | TRBV14 | 15 | . | CASSLPGTVNTEAFF | TGTGCCAGCAGCCTCCCCGGGACAGTGAACACTGAAGCTTTCTTT
. | TRBJ2-2 | TRBV5-1 | 15 | . | CASSLAIGAAGELFF | TGCGCCAGCAGCTTGGCCATCGGGGCGGCCGGGGAGCTGTTTTTT
. | TRBJ2-3 | TRBV5-4 | 16 | . | CASSLGRGTSTDTQYF | TGTGCCAGCAGCTTGGGAAGGGGAACTAGCACAGATACGCAGTATTTT
TRBD1 | TRBJ1-5 | TRBV30 | 13 | . | CAWSAIDRGVSHF | TGTGCCTGGAGTGCTATAGACAGGGGTGTGTCGCATTTT
. | TRBJ1-1 | TRBV30 | 13 | few | CAWRKPGGTEAFF | TGTGCCTGGAGGAAACCGGGTGGCACTGAAGCTTTCTTT
. | TRBJ2-7 | TRBV5-6 | 11 | few | CASSLYSEQYF | TGTGCCAGCAGCTTGTATTCCGAGCAGTACTTC
. | TRBJ1-6 | TRBV7-9 | 13 | . | CASSLAKGSPLHF | TGTGCCAGCAGCTTAGCCAAAGGGTCACCCCTCCACTTT
TRBD1 | TRBJ2-7 | TRBV7-8 | 13 | . | CASSSGTVYEQYF | TGTGCCAGCAGCTCCGGGACAGTCTACGAGCAGTACTTC
. | TRBJ2-2 | TRBV5-6 | 15 | . | CASSNQDSLAGELFF | TGTGCCAGCAGCAACCAGGACTCGTTAGCCGGGGAGCTGTTTTTT
. | TRBJ1-5 | TRBV2 | 16 | . | CASSARLGDGGQPQHF | TGTGCCAGCAGTGCGAGGCTAGGGGACGGAGGTCAGCCCCAGCATTTT
TRBD1 | TRBJ2-5 | TRBV5-4 | 16 | once | CASSLSRTGVDETQYF | TGTGCCAGCAGCTTAAGCCGGACAGGGGTGGACGAGACCCAGTACTTC
. | TRBJ2-3 | TRBV5-1 | 14 | . | CASSLASLTDTQYF | TGCGCCAGCAGCTTGGCTAGTCTGACAGATACGCAGTATTTT
. | TRBJ1-2 | TRBV28 | 14 | . | CASMGPQSVYGYTF | TGTGCCAGCATGGGACCTCAAAGCGTGTATGGCTACACCTTC
. | TRBJ2-1 | TRBV5-1 | 16 | . | CASSFSIGNSYNEQFF | TGCGCCAGCAGCTTCAGTATTGGAAACTCCTACAATGAGCAGTTCTTC
TRBD2 | TRBJ2-1 | TRBV9 | 17 | once | CASRYEREDQSYNEQFF | TGTGCCAGCAGGTACGAGCGGGAAGATCAATCCTACAATGAGCAGTTCTTC
TRBD1 | TRBJ2-5 | TRBV19 | 15 | . | CASSTGTGLQETQYF | TGTGCCAGTAGTACCGGGACAGGGCTACAAGAGACCCAGTACTTC
. | TRBJ1-2 | TRBV7-8 | 12 | few | CASSLDLLSYTF | TGTGCCAGCAGCTTAGACCTCCTGAGCTACACCTTC
. | TRBJ1-5 | TRBV7-8 | 14 | . | CASSLVGLNQPQHF | TGTGCCAGCAGCTTAGTGGGCCTTAATCAGCCCCAGCATTTT
. | TRBJ2-7 | TRBV19 | 13 | . | CATSRRGPYEQYF | TGTGCCACATCCCGGCGGGGACCCTACGAGCAGTACTTC
. | TRBJ2-7 | TRBV7-9 | 12 | . | CASSLTSSEQYF | TGTGCCAGCAGCCTTACTAGCTCCGAGCAGTACTTC
. | TRBJ1-2 | TRBV9 | 13 | few | CASSHGSGDGYTF | TGTGCCAGCAGCCACGGTAGCGGTGATGGCTACACCTTC
. | TRBJ1-1 | TRBV14 | 16 | . | CASSQEAAKTFAEAFF | TGTGCCAGCAGCCAAGAGGCAGCAAAAACGTTCGCTGAAGCTTTCTTT
TRBD1 | TRBJ1-6 | TRBV13 | 16 | . | CASSLLVGQGGSPLHF | TGTGCCAGCAGCCTCCTGGTGGGTCAGGGGGGATCACCCCTCCACTTT
. | TRBJ2-2 | TRBV27 | 14 | . | CASTRGVNTGELFF | TGTGCCAGCACCCGAGGGGTGAACACCGGGGAGCTGTTTTTT
. | TRBJ1-1 | TRBV5-1 | 15 | . | CASSLQAGDNTEAFF | TGCGCCAGCAGCCTGCAAGCAGGAGATAACACTGAAGCTTTCTTT
. | TRBJ2-7 | TRBV28 | 14 | . | CASSLGRASYEQYF | TGTGCCAGCAGTTTAGGACGTGCTTCCTACGAGCAGTACTTC
TRBD2 | TRBJ2-3 | TRBV27 | 15 | . | CASSLSGTSKNTQYF | TGTGCCAGCAGTTTAAGTGGGACTAGCAAAAATACGCAGTATTTT
. | TRBJ2-7 | TRBV6-5 | 13 | . | CASSDGTRGEQYF | TGTGCCAGCAGTGACGGGACGCGCGGCGAGCAGTACTTC